This T cell receptor (beta chain) was captured in a study of shared clonotypes between healthy human individuals. Germline V gene lookup returns CDR1 KGHSH and CDR2 LQKENI. Trimming pared 1 base from V and 4 bases from J, leaving 14 bases between. This CDR3 is built from 15 residues. Naive CD8 cells lacked CD45RO and underwent positive selection for CCR7, leaving out terminally differentiated effector memory CD45RA+ cells. Replicate PCRs for sorted subsets used approximately 220 ng DNA; this equaled 30,000 to 35,000 T cell genomes. The data were produced by immunoSEQ multiplex PCR, yet TCRdb's version contains in-frame clones alone and is incomplete. The sample holds about 680,000 clones, around 90% seen once.

The gene calls are TRBV18 and TRBJ2-7; TRBD1 is a possible D gene (5 bases). This clonotype originated in a man between 25 and 39 years old in good health. The sample comprised naive CD8+ T cells sorted from blood. For the CDR3, the DNA is TGTGCCAGCTCACCACTGGAGACAGTTTTTTACGAGCAGTACTTC. Protein product: CASSPLETVFYEQYF.